This T cell receptor beta chain was identified during a study of OX40 agonist ivuxolimab in advanced cancers. Whole-study context: Patients were given ivuxolimab, an antibody that agonizes OX40 (CD134). Patients were infused with ivuxolimab every 2 weeks at 0.01 to 10 mg/kg. Recorded diagnoses for dose-escalation patients were hepatocellular carcinoma, melanoma, renal cell or head and neck cancer. Study-wide findings and caveats: With doses of 0.1 to 3.0 mg/kg, CD4+ and CD8+ blood T cells had undergone clonal expansion by week 6.

A word on this clone: Its antigen is undetermined.

Germline trimming cut 0 bases from V and 6 bases from J; bases unmatched to any gene: 6. Germline assignment: CDR1 SGHVS and CDR2 FNYEAQ. The CDR3 totals 16 residues. Here immunoSEQ multiplex PCR was the method, and the copy in TCRdb shows in-frame clones only, minus some. This sample has tens of thousands of clones, with 87% found just once. The rearrangement links TRBV7-6 to TRBJ2-2, with TRBD1 identical over 8 bases. The source is an adult with an advanced solid tumor such as melanoma, head and neck, liver or kidney cancer. The sequences come from CD4+ or CD8+ T cells sorted from blood, collected in a trial of the OX40 agonist ivuxolimab. In DNA, the CDR3 is TGTGCCAGCAGCTTAGCCCAGGGACAGGTGGCCGGGGAGCTGTTTTTT. It is translated as CASSLAQGQVAGELFF. Variable domain in full (rest from reference TRBV7-6 and TRBJ2-2): GAGVSQSPRYKVTKRGQDVALRCDPISGHVSLYWYRQALGQGPEFLTYFNYEAQQDKSGLPNDRFSAERPEGSISTLTIQRTEQRDSAMYRCASSLAQGQVAGELFFGEGSRLTVL.